This T cell receptor beta chain emerged from a study of T cell repertoires in cytomegalovirus infection. Notes on the study in general: HLA-C-restricted CMV clonotypes gave the most frequent clonotype in two of eight donors. Cumulative public TCR beta family frequency identified carriers of CMV plus the relevant HLA.

A remark on this clonotype: No antigen is known for it.

A single record per CDR3 protein comes from TCRdb applying MiXCR to the reads. The sample consists of 230,000 or so distinct CDR3 sequences, over 15% of them appearing once. The clonotype comes from a human donor in good health (CMV status not recorded). Some clones in this sample may be carry-over from other donors' samples. The specimen was CD8+ T cells from PBMCs.

The CDR3 nucleotides are TGTGCCATCAGCGACGGTGGGGCGAGGGAGCAGTACTTC. This translates into CAISDGGAREQYF. The chain couples TRBV10-3 to TRBJ2-7, with D perhaps TRBD1 (5 bases). V shed 6 bases and J shed 7 bases, with 16 bases lying between them. The CDR3 contains 13 residues. CDR1 is ENHRY and CDR2 is SYGVKD in the germline V gene.